These 18 T cell receptor beta chains originate from one sample sequenced in a study of vaccination and CD4 T cells after COVID-19. Treatment specified: roughly 10-day PBMC culture with coronavirus spike peptide pools or control peptides (ViraFEST assay). For these receptors, no antigen is known. An Oncomine TCR Beta short-read assay was used to sequence the DNA from cultured CD4+ T cells. Using its own MiXCR run on the PCR reads, TCRdb lists one record per CDR3 protein. This sample has some 20,000 distinct CDR3 sequences, with approximately 26% found just once. The sample consisted of cultured CD4+ T cells from blood. The receptors were sampled from a human donor with COVID-19.

The chain joins TRBV23-1 to TRBJ1-1; 9 positions agree with TRBD1. TRBV23-1 is given ORF status, its function remaining uncertain. The CDR3 sequence is 14 residues long. The trim removed 8 bases at V and 2 bases at J, leaving 6 bases unmatched. The CDR3 spells CASCWDRVNTEAFF. DNA of the CDR3: TGCGCCAGCTGCTGGGACAGGGTAAACACTGAAGCTTTCTTT.

This clonotype was detected only a few times. The chain uses TRBV7-2 and TRBJ1-5, with no clear D. Per the germline V gene, CDR1 is SGHTA and CDR2 is FQGNSA. V was pared by 4 bases and J by 3 bases, with 10 bases between. CDR3 length equals 14 residues. CDR3 sequence reads: CASSSDGHNQPQHF. DNA of the CDR3: TGTGCCAGCAGCTCGGACGGTCACAATCAGCCCCAGCATTTT.

The sample holds a few counts of this clonotype. This chain links TRBV6-1 with TRBJ2-3, with D perhaps TRBD1 (5 bases). Germline V CDR1 and CDR2: MNHNS, SASEGT. With 8 bases removed from V and 3 bases from J, the gap between germline ends came to 18 bases. This CDR3 has 15 amino acids. For the CDR3, the DNA is TGTGCCAGCCGAACGGCCAGGGTGGATACAGATACGCAGTATTTT. It yields the protein CASRTARVDTDTQYF.

V usage is TRBV20-1 and J usage is TRBJ2-7; a possible D gene is TRBD1 (6 bases). The germline V gene has CDR1 DFQATT and CDR2 SNEGSKA (reference sequence). The CDR3 covers 14 residues. V shed 5 bases and J shed 0 bases, with 14 bases lying between them. The CDR3 protein is CSAADRRSSYEQYF. The DNA for the CDR3 is TGCAGTGCTGCGGACAGAAGGAGCTCCTACGAGCAGTACTTC.

This clonotype has more than one count but fewer than ten. This chain connects TRBV5-8 to TRBJ2-5; 7 bases fit TRBD2. This CDR3 contains 14 residues. Germline V gives CDR1 SGHTS, CDR2 YDEGEE. The J segment lost 4 bases and the V segment lost 0 bases, leaving 3 bases of the junction unmatched. CDR3 coding DNA: TGTGCCAGCAGCTTGGATACGGGAGGAGAGACCCAGTACTTC. Encoded protein: CASSLDTGGETQYF.

This clonotype was detected a few times. The chain uses TRBV11-2 and TRBJ1-2; no definite D call. The CDR3 runs 15 residues. The V and J ends lost 2 bases and 4 bases respectively, with 14 bases between them. Germline lookup yields CDR1 SGHAT and CDR2 FQNNGV. This CDR3 is CASSLNPSVSYGYTF. CDR3 nucleotides: TGTGCCAGCAGCTTAAACCCCAGTGTATCCTATGGCTACACCTTC. The variable domain in full, with the rest retrieved from reference TRBV11-2 and TRBJ1-2, is EAGVAQSPRYKIIEKRQSVAFWCNPISGHATLYWYQQILGQGPKLLIQFQNNGVVDDSQLPKDRFSAERLKGVDSTLKIQPAKLEDSAVYLCASSLNPSVSYGYTFGSGTRLTVV.

This clonotype has more than one count but fewer than ten. The chain employs TRBV7-8 and TRBJ2-5; 8 bases match TRBD1. Germline V lookup: CDR1 SGHVS, CDR2 FQNEAQ. The CDR3 has 15 amino acids. Trimming removed 5 bases from V and 2 bases from J; junction bases left unmatched: 7. This chain's CDR3 is CASSPPRQGQETQYF. DNA of the CDR3: TGTGCCAGCAGCCCGCCCCGACAGGGGCAAGAGACCCAGTACTTC.

In this sample, this clonotype turned up a few times. The chain employs TRBV20-1 and TRBJ1-1; no clear D. The CDR3 runs to 11 residues. Trimming left V 4 bases short and J 8 bases short, with 11 bases between. CDR1 and CDR2 (germline): DFQATT, SNEGSKA (reference sequence). The CDR3 loop is CSAIPRLEAFF. CDR3 DNA: TGCAGTGCTATTCCGCGGCTGGAAGCTTTCTTT.

The chain joins TRBV7-2 to TRBJ2-6; D might be TRBD1 or TRBD2, each matching 5 bases. V dropped 4 bases and J dropped 4 bases, with 11 bases sitting between them. The CDR3 sequence is 15 residues long. In germline, CDR1 is SGHTA, CDR2 FQGNSA. The CDR3 loop is CASSSRGAGANVLTF. Written as DNA, the CDR3 is TGTGCCAGCAGCTCCCGGGGCGCCGGGGCCAACGTCCTGACTTTC.

The rearrangement uses TRBV18 and TRBJ2-1; 9 bases are a match to TRBD2. The germline gives CDR1 KGHSH, CDR2 LQKENI. The J segment lost 10 bases and the V segment lost 3 bases, leaving 13 bases of the junction unmatched. The CDR3 covers 16 residues. The CDR3 region is CASSPLRVSSGEEQFF. In DNA, the CDR3 is TGTGCCAGCTCACCTTTGCGGGTCTCTAGCGGGGAAGAGCAGTTCTTC.

This clonotype was observed a few times. V is TRBV6-5 and J is TRBJ1-3; D is uncertain. The CDR3 sequence is 15 residues long. The germline V gene encodes CDR1 MNHEY and CDR2 SVGAGI. V lost 2 bases to trimming and J lost 0 bases, with 8 bases between them. The CDR3 bases are TGTGCCAGCAGTTACGCAGTGAGCTCTGGAAACACCATATATTTT. Translation: CASSYAVSSGNTIYF.

V is TRBV28 and J is TRBJ2-3, with 11 bases fitting TRBD2. The CDR3 is 16 amino acids. The trim removed 5 bases at V and 2 bases at J, leaving 6 bases unmatched. Germline CDR1 reads MDHEN; CDR2 reads SYDVKM. The CDR3, as DNA: TGTGCCAGCAGTCCTAGCGGGGGGCCTGTCACAGATACGCAGTATTTT. Translated: CASSPSGGPVTDTQYF.

This clonotype has just a few counts. This chain links TRBV2 with TRBJ1-1, with no clear D. Trimming shortened V by 9 bases and J by 3 bases, and 8 bases separated the two germline ends. The CDR3 extends over 11 amino acids. From germline, CDR1 is SNHLY and CDR2 FYNNEI. The CDR3 nucleotides are TGTGCCAGTGGACTGTACACTGAAGCTTTCTTT. Amino acid sequence: CASGLYTEAFF.

This chain connects TRBV7-9 to TRBJ2-2; unclear D gene. The length of the CDR3 is 16 residues. Looked up from germline, CDR1 is SEHNR and CDR2 is FQNEAQ (reference sequence). The ends were cut back, 6 bases at V and 4 bases at J, with 18 bases in the middle. In DNA form, the CDR3 reads TGTGCCAGCAGTCGCCGCCTAGGGCAGATCACCGGGGAGCTGTTTTTT. It translates to CASSRRLGQITGELFF.

The chain has TRBV25-1 and TRBJ2-5; TRBD2 matches 8 bases. The germline V gene encodes CDR1 MGHDK and CDR2 SYGVNS. This CDR3 has 14 amino acids. With 2 bases clipped from V and 5 bases from J, the junction kept 4 bases outside the gene matches. The CDR3 DNA follows: TGTGCCAGCAGTGAACGGGGGGGAAGTGAGACCCAGTACTTC. Residues: CASSERGGSETQYF.

This clonotype is medium-sized by share. The CDR3 loop reads CASSSITGGYGYTF. The DNA for the CDR3 is TGTGCCAGCAGTTCCATTACAGGGGGGTATGGCTACACCTTC. The chain joins TRBV6-5 to TRBJ1-2; 8 nucleotides agree with TRBD1. CDR3 length: 14 amino acids. After removal of 4 bases from V and 5 bases from J, the junction contained 6 bases not matched to a gene. Germline V lookup: CDR1 MNHEY, CDR2 SVGAGI.

The chain is built from TRBV5-1 and TRBJ2-2; 8 nucleotides match TRBD1. The germline V gene has CDR1 SGHRS and CDR2 YFSETQ. Germline trimming cut 4 bases from V and 1 base from J; bases unmatched to any gene: 3. The CDR3 extends over 15 amino acids. This CDR3 is CASSEGTGNTGELFF. The CDR3 DNA follows: TGCGCCAGCAGCGAAGGGACAGGGAACACCGGGGAGCTGTTTTTT.

DNA of the CDR3: TGTGCCAGCAGAAACACCCGGGACAGGGCCCATGGCTACACCTTC. It codes for CASRNTRDRAHGYTF. The chain employs TRBV6-1 and TRBJ1-2, with 9 positions matching TRBD1. V shed 6 bases and J 6 bases; nucleotides not matched to a gene: 11. This CDR3 comprises 15 residues. Germline V gives CDR1 MNHNS, CDR2 SASEGT.